The source of this TCR beta chain is a study of CD8 T cells in ankylosing spondylitis (dated by TCRdb to about 2017). Context from the whole study: T cell receptor beta repertoires were profiled in healthy donors and ankylosing spondylitis patients so that disease-linked TCR variants could be found. The full study cohort comprised 25 ankylosing spondylitis patients and 110 or so healthy donors. Peripheral blood was sampled, and synovial fluid was also collected from ankylosing spondylitis patients.

Including the terminal cysteine and phenylalanine, the CDR3 comprises 13 residues. Only CDR3 DNA is held: 39 bases, read in frame from base 1. Trimming at the junction amounts to 6 bases on V and 3 bases on J, and the germline ends lie 11 bases apart. CDR1 SGHTA and CDR2 FQGNSA were looked up in the germline V gene. The investigation overall reported the following: Blood from ankylosing spondylitis patients appeared to be characterized by a TCR beta motif composed of about eight highly homologous amino acid variants. A CD8+ phenotype was shown by the disease-linked clones, which were found at relatively low frequencies in peripheral blood. Some motif variants were previously reported in synovial fluid and blood of reactive arthritis patients, suggesting common disease-initiation mechanisms. The disease-linked clones were reported as significantly enriched in matched synovial fluid samples from ankylosing spondylitis patients.

A remark on this clonotype: Its antigen remains undetermined. One base away there is no much larger clone; base qualities are not given.

This sample was sequenced with an Illumina HiSeq 2500. Quantitative 5'-RACE with molecular barcodes was the method used to prepare the TCR beta libraries. The study's own analysis went as follows. To identify disease-linked TCR variants, a new computational method was used, one built on a probabilistic model of VDJ rearrangement. TCRdb reprocessing: public reads trimmed at Q25 with fastp, clones called with MiXCR, in-frame beta chains kept. Duplicate CDR3 protein sequences are folded into a single record with the most common DNA and genes. It is TCRdb's table, rather than the study itself, that gives the V and J calls and clone size. This sample comprises approximately 240,000 distinct CDR3 sequences, over 9.5% of them detected only once. The top ten clonotypes cover less than 3% of the sample.

The V gene is TRBV7-2 and the J gene is TRBJ1-2; TRBD1 might be the D gene, on 5 matching bases. This TCR derives from a male donor with ankylosing spondylitis or in good health (not recorded which). The material sequenced was blood, either unsorted or a sorted T cell fraction (not recorded which). The CDR3 reads CASRTGAYYGYTF. The DNA reads TGTGCCAGCAGGACCGGGGCCTACTATGGCTACACCTTC.